This is a list of T cell receptor beta chains from one sample in a study of shared clonotypes between healthy human individuals. Sequencing was performed with immunoSEQ multiplex PCR; in TCRdb, only in-frame clones are kept and a portion is missing. Of about 2,200,000 clones in the sample, 85% to 95% were seen once. The sample consisted of naive CD8+ T cells from PBMCs. These receptors were obtained from a man aged 18 to 29 in good health. Some clones in this sample may be carry-over from other donors' samples. Both conserved end residues are part of each CDR3. A D gene is named only where the DNA matches it firmly. A row's size may be missing; if present it is once, few, many or a size class.

size,V,J,D,DNA,CDR3
-,TRBV9,TRBJ2-3,-,TGTGCCAGCAGCTCCTGGGCGGGGGATACGCAGTATTTT,CASSSWAGDTQYF
-,TRBV5-6,TRBJ2-7,-,TGTGCCAGCAGCTTGTTGGGGGACCCTTTGCAGCAGTACTTC,CASSLLGDPLQQYF
-,TRBV2,TRBJ2-1,-,TGTGCCAGCAGATGGGAAATTTGGAATGAGCAGTTCTTC,CASRWEIWNEQFF
-,TRBV6-5,TRBJ2-3,-,TGTGCCAGCAGTTACTCCCCTGTGGTGGATACGCAGTATTTT,CASSYSPVVDTQYF
-,TRBV27,TRBJ1-1,TRBD1,TGTGCCAGCAGTTTAAGACAGGGGGGCACTGAAGCTTTCTTT,CASSLRQGGTEAFF
-,TRBV19,TRBJ1-1,-,TGTGCCAGTAGTATTCTGGGGTTGAACACTGAAGCTTTCTTT,CASSILGLNTEAFF
-,TRBV7-9,TRBJ2-7,TRBD1,TGTGCCAGCAGCTCCACAGGGGATGGGTACGAGCAGTACTTC,CASSSTGDGYEQYF
-,TRBV5-1,TRBJ1-1,TRBD1,TGCGCCAGCAGCTCGGGACAGAACATGAACACTGAAGCTTTCTTT,CASSSGQNMNTEAFF
-,TRBV29-1,TRBJ2-2,-,TGCAGCGCAGTAAGGGGGAACACCGGGGAGCTGTTTTTT,CSAVRGNTGELFF
-,TRBV28,TRBJ2-7,TRBD2,TGTGCCAGCACATTGGAGGGACTAAGGCCCGAGCAGTACTTC,CASTLEGLRPEQYF
-,TRBV4-1,TRBJ2-7,-,TGCGCCAGCAGCCAAGGTCCCGGGACCCGCAACGAGCAGTACTTC,CASSQGPGTRNEQYF
-,TRBV11-2,TRBJ2-7,-,TGTGCCAGCAGCTTAGATATTGGGCAGGGCTACGAGCAGTACTTC,CASSLDIGQGYEQYF
-,TRBV9,TRBJ2-5,TRBD1,TGTGCCAGCAGCGACCGGGACAGGAGGGAGACCCAGTACTTC,CASSDRDRRETQYF
-,TRBV9,TRBJ1-1,-,TGTGCCAGCAGTCCAGGGAATTTCATGAACACTGAAGCTTTCTTT,CASSPGNFMNTEAFF
few,TRBV27,TRBJ1-4,TRBD1,TGTGCCAGCAGTTACGATCGACAGGGAGCAAAACTGTTTTTT,CASSYDRQGAKLFF
once,TRBV29-1,TRBJ2-7,-,TGCAGCGTTGAAGAATGGGCCGGGACAAGCTCCTACGAGCAGTACTTC,CSVEEWAGTSSYEQYF
few,TRBV2,TRBJ2-7,TRBD1,TGTGCCAGCAGTGCGGACAGGGGCTCCTACGAGCAGTACTTC,CASSADRGSYEQYF
-,TRBV27,TRBJ2-7,-,TGTGCCAGCAGTTTAGGCGCTATCCCCTACGAGCAGTACTTC,CASSLGAIPYEQYF